Each of the 9 T cell receptor beta chains below was sequenced from the same sample in a study of shared clonotypes between healthy human individuals. Assay used: immunoSEQ multiplex PCR; TCRdb lists only in-frame clones, some missing. The repertoire holds approximately 2,300,000 clones, with less than 95% as singletons. Material: naive CD4+ T cells from PBMCs. Indicated subset: CD45RA+ positively selected. These receptors were collected from a man aged 18 to 35 in good health. Some clones in this sample may be carry-over from other donors' samples.

This sequence joins TRBV19 and TRBJ1-5; TRBD1 matches at 7 bases. Germline CDR1 reads LNHDA; CDR2 reads SQIVND (reference sequence). Unmatched junction bases numbered 9, after V lost 5 bases and J lost 2 bases. This CDR3 has 16 residues. The CDR3 protein is CASSGGTGTGNQPQHF. The CDR3 DNA follows: TGTGCCAGTAGTGGCGGTACCGGGACAGGCAATCAGCCCCAGCATTTT.

This chain links TRBV5-1 with TRBJ1-4, with 10 nucleotides matching TRBD1. Germline lookup yields CDR1 SGHRS and CDR2 YFSETQ. The CDR3 length is 16 residues. Trimming took 0 bases from V and 10 from J; bases not matched to a gene: 9. This chain's CDR3 is CASSLASGTGDAKLFF. In DNA, the CDR3 is TGCGCCAGCAGCTTGGCCTCCGGGACAGGGGATGCAAAACTGTTTTTT.

This chain connects TRBV6-5 to TRBJ1-1; D uncertain. The CDR3 runs to 16 residues. The V end lost 3 bases, the J end lost 3 bases, and 17 bases lay between the germline ends. Germline V gene lookup returns CDR1 MNHEY and CDR2 SVGAGI. CDR3 DNA sequence: TGTGCCAGCAGTTATGGTGCCGGACTTCGGCACACTGAAGCTTTCTTT. This encodes CASSYGAGLRHTEAFF.

A remark on this clone: The same CDR3 is also encoded by other DNA sequences in this sample. The chain combines TRBV6-6 with TRBJ1-5; D possibly corresponds to TRBD1 (5 bases). Looked up from germline, CDR1 is MNHNY and CDR2 is SVGAGI (reference sequence). The CDR3 loop spans 13 amino acids. Trimming pared 2 bases from V and 4 bases from J, leaving 6 bases between. For the CDR3, the DNA is TGTGCCAGCAGTTACGGGGCTAATCAGCCCCAGCATTTT. It translates to CASSYGANQPQHF.

This chain uses TRBV5-1 with TRBJ2-3; TRBD2 matches 8 bases. CDR1 is SGHRS and CDR2 is YFSETQ in the germline V gene. V was pared by 0 bases and J by 5 bases, with 8 bases of the junction left unmatched. The CDR3 consists of 16 residues. CDR3 DNA sequence: TGCGCCAGCAGCTTGGCCGGAACTAGCGGAGGAGATACGCAGTATTTT. Amino acids: CASSLAGTSGGDTQYF. Based on the CDR3 plus reference TRBV5-1 and TRBJ2-3, the full variable domain is KAGVTQTPRYLIKTRGQQVTLSCSPISGHRSVSWYQQTPGQGLQFLFEYFSETQRNKGNFPGRFSGRQFSNSRSEMNVSTLELGDSALYLCASSLAGTSGGDTQYFGPGTRLTVL.

The rearrangement joins TRBV10-3 to TRBJ2-7; 7 positions match TRBD2. The CDR3 has 13 residues. V was pared by 7 bases and J by 3 bases, with 6 bases of the junction left unmatched. Germline V gives CDR1 ENHRY, CDR2 SYGVKD. CDR3 in DNA: TGTGCCATCACCCCTCGGGGGGACTACGAGCAGTACTTC. Amino acid sequence: CAITPRGDYEQYF.

The gene calls are TRBV4-2 and TRBJ2-3, with 9 positions matching TRBD2. The CDR3 loop spans 18 amino acids. The germline CDR1 and CDR2 sequences are LGHNA and YNFKEQ. V shed 1 base and J 1 base; nucleotides not matched to a gene: 9. CDR3 loop: CASSQVGSREGGTDTQYF. CDR3 nucleotide sequence: TGTGCCAGCAGCCAAGTAGGTTCGCGGGAGGGTGGCACAGATACGCAGTATTTT.

The chain couples TRBV7-3 to TRBJ2-3, with TRBD2 identical over 12 bases. V dropped 4 bases and J dropped 4; count of bases not matched to a gene: 6. The germline CDR1 and CDR2 sequences are SGHTA and FQGTGA. The CDR3 sequence is 16 residues long. The CDR3 is CASSSGLAGFADTQYF. In DNA, the CDR3 is TGTGCCAGCAGCTCCGGACTAGCGGGATTCGCAGATACGCAGTATTTT.

This sequence joins TRBV18 and TRBJ1-2; D is perhaps TRBD1 (5 bases). The CDR3 loop spans 13 amino acids. Trimming pared 6 bases from V and 6 bases from J, leaving 14 bases between. Germline V CDR1 and CDR2: KGHSH, LQKENI. DNA of the CDR3: TGTGCCAGCTCCCAAACAGGTTCGGATGGCTACACCTTC. Protein sequence: CASSQTGSDGYTF.